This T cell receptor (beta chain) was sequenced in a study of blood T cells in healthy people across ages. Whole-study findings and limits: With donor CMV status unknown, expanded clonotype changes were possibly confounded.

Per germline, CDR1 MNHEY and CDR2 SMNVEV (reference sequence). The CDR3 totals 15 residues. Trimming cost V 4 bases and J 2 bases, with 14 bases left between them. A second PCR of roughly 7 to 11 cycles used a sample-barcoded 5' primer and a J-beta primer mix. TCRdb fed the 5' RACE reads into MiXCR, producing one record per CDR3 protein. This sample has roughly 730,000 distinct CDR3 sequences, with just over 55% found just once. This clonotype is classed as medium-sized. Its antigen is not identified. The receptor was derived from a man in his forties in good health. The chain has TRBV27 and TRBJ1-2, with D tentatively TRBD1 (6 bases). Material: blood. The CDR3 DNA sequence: TGTGCCAGCAGTTCTCAAGGGACAAAAAACTATGGCTACACCTTC. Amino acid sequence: CASSSQGTKNYGYTF.